The source of this T cell receptor (beta chain) is a study of T-cell reconstitution after alpha-beta-depleted transplantation in children. Notes on this clonotype: Antigen specificity is unknown.

Notes on the study in general: In patients about two months after transplant, alpha-beta T cells reportedly arose from several hundred expanded graft clones. At one year after transplant, newly produced T cells mostly accounted for T-cell counts and diversity.

The TCRbeta library incorporated unique molecular identifiers. TCRdb reprocessed the PCR reads via MiXCR and lists one record per CDR3 protein. The table records some 300,000 distinct CDR3 sequences, almost 8% of them present only once. Germline V CDR1 and CDR2: LGHNT, FRNRAP. The CDR3 runs to 18 residues. V lost 1 base and J lost 9; bases outside the gene matches: 14. Source: peripheral blood, taken 360 days after TCRalphabeta/CD19-depleted stem cell transplant. The TCR originated in a female patient aged 2-9 years who had a stem cell transplant for Fanconi anemia, so the T cells may come from the graft donor. The chain combines TRBV12-5 with TRBJ2-1; 11 bases align to TRBD2. The CDR3 DNA is TGTGCTAGTGGTTTGGCCCCGAGAGGACTAGCGGGTGCTAGTGAGCAGTTCTTC. Amino acid sequence: CASGLAPRGLAGASEQFF.